The sequence of this T cell receptor (beta chain) was determined in a study of T cells in Graves' hyperthyroidism and ophthalmopathy (dated by TCRdb to about 2019). With respect to the entire study: Peripheral blood samples were taken at initial diagnosis, before any treatment was given. An independent validation cohort of under 20 hyperthyroidism patients and approximately 17 patients who later progressed to ophthalmopathy tested prospective prediction of ophthalmopathy. The paper reports TCR Vbeta CDR3 sequencing of approximately 140 peripheral blood samples: fewer than 50 ophthalmopathy, over 70 hyperthyroidism and approximately 17 progressor patients. For training and testing, the roughly 97 patients in the discovery cohort were randomly divided in a 7:3 ratio. TCR V-J signatures able to tell the groups apart were searched for in a discovery cohort of 90 to 100 patients, of whom 43 had Graves' ophthalmopathy and 55 to 60 had stable Graves' hyperthyroidism. The study also compared thyroid tissue and blood T-cell repertoires from 6 or 7 Graves' hyperthyroidism patients. Following sampling, methimazole starting at 30 mg daily was given to hyperthyroidism patients, and high-dose intravenous methylprednisolone was given to ophthalmopathy patients.

Hyperthyroidism patients were newly diagnosed, with disease duration under 2 months, and aged 18 to 65 years. Patients with uncontrolled infections, other autoimmune diseases, pregnancy or lactation were excluded. Diagnoses were established on the basis of clinical symptoms, serum thyroxine and TRAb, thyroid ultrasound, and orbital computed tomography. Blood from progressor patients was collected at the time of first diagnosis with hyperthyroidism, before any ophthalmopathy symptoms had appeared. PBMCs were separated from 8 to 10 ml of fresh peripheral blood using Ficoll-Paque density gradient centrifugation. Progressor patients were defined as those initially diagnosed with Graves' hyperthyroidism in whom ophthalmopathy developed during follow-up. Total RNA was extracted with Trizol reagent, and quality was checked on an Agilent 2100 Bioanalyzer. Amplification of TCR beta CDR3 regions was carried out from RNA transcripts. For the first round of RT-PCR on the TCR CDR3, the HTBI primer set was used together with the Qiagen OneStep RT-PCR kit. Libraries were constructed in a second round of multiplex PCR, after which size selection and purification were performed. The libraries were sequenced on an Illumina HiSeq2000 using paired-end 100 bp reads. Under the source paper's analysis protocol: SOAPnuke was used to process the raw data, with reads discarded if the reads contained adapters or uncalled bases, had a mean Phred below 15, or lacked an exact constant-primer or identifier match. COPE v1.2.5 was used to merge the high-quality paired reads, and each unique nucleotide sequence was defined as a clonotype. Clonotypes were aligned to IMGT TRBV, TRBD and TRBJ reference segments using MiTCR v1.1. The analysis was restricted to V-J combinations with a frequency above 0.0001, which together covered approximately 99% of the repertoires. The TCS score was defined as the ratio of F50 (clonal expansion) to E x V (chaos), calculated using BLOSUM62-based TCRdist between CDR3 peptides within each V-J. Welch's t-statistics and random forest reduced fewer than 550 V-J features to around 14, which were used in a naive Bayes classifier (R e1071). TCRdb redid the processing of the public reads, applying fastp at Q25 and MiXCR, and retained in-frame beta chains. CDR3 protein duplicates are merged, each entry listing the most common genes and DNA. Clone size and V and J calls follow TCRdb, not the original study. Recorded for this sample are about 270,000 distinct CDR3 sequences; 25% to 30% of them occurred a single time. The ten biggest clones cover approximately 30% of the sample.

The paper as a whole reports these results and caveats: During validation, the model predicted progression to ophthalmopathy a median of roughly 7.1 months ahead of onset, with 70.59% sensitivity and 72.22% specificity. In cross-validation, a model built on a 13 V-J signature told ophthalmopathy apart from stable hyperthyroidism with 85% to 90% sensitivity and approximately 81% specificity, and in testing the same model reached 80%/75%. Most expanded thyroid clonotypes (frequency above 0.001) were also found in blood, which suggests that blood repertoires may mirror thyroid immune responses. No statistical method was used to fix the sample size in advance, and group allocation was not hidden from the investigators.

This clonotype was counted many times. This clone's antigen is unknown. No base quality information exists; no much larger clone differs at one position. Sequencing used blood. The receptor's source is a man aged 40-55 years with Graves' hyperthyroidism that later progressed to Graves' ophthalmopathy.

The DNA reads TGTGCCAGCAGCCCGGGGGCAGTCTACGAGCAGTACTTC. Its protein is CASSPGAVYEQYF. Here the chain combines TRBV3-1 and TRBJ2-7, with the D segment possibly TRBD1 or TRBD2, each aligning over 6 bases. CDR1 and CDR2 (LGHDT, YNNKEL) derive from the germline V gene (reference sequence). Its CDR3 holds 13 amino acids, cysteine through phenylalanine. Only the CDR3 portion is preserved as DNA: 39 bases, with reading frame beginning at the first base. A distance of 10 bases separates the germline ends of V and J, which lose 4 bases and 3 bases respectively.